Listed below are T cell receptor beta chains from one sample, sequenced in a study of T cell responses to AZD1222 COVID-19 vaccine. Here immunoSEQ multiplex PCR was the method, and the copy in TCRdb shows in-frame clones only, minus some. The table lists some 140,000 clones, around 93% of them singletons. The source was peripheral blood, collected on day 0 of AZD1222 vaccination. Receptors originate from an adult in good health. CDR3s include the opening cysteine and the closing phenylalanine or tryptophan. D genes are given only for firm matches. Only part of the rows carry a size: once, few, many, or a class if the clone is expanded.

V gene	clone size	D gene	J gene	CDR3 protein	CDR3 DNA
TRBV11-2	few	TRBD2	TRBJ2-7	CASSLGGGSYEQYF	TGTGCCAGCAGCTTAGGCGGGGGCTCCTACGAGCAGTACTTC
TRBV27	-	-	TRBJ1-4	CASSWDATNEKLFF	TGTGCCAGCAGTTGGGATGCAACTAATGAAAAACTGTTTTTT
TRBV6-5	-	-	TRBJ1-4	CASRGGITNEKLFF	TGTGCCAGCAGAGGGGGGATAACTAATGAAAAACTGTTTTTT
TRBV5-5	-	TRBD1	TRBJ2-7	CASSPGTAYEQYF	TGTGCCAGCAGCCCTGGGACAGCCTACGAGCAGTACTTC
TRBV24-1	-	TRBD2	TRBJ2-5	CATSDPGLARGLQYF	TGTGCCACCAGTGACCCGGGACTAGCGAGAGGCCTCCAGTACTTC
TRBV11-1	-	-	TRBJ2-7	CASSLSGFEQYF	TGTGCCAGCAGCTTGTCAGGGTTCGAGCAGTACTTC
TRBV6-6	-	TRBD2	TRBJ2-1	CASMSSGRAQQQFF	TGTGCCAGCATGTCAAGCGGGAGGGCCCAGCAGCAGTTCTTC
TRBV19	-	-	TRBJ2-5	CATGMETQYF	TGTGCCACTGGGATGGAGACCCAGTACTTC
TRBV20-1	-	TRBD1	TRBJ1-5	CSASDDRGTQHF	TGCAGTGCTAGTGACGACAGGGGCACCCAGCATTTT
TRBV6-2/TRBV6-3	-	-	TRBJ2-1	CASSLVDLQYNEQFF	TGTGCCAGCAGCCTTGTGGACTTGCAGTACAATGAGCAGTTCTTC
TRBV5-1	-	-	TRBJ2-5	CASSLGVRETQYF	TGCGCCAGCAGCTTGGGGGTGCGGGAGACCCAGTACTTC
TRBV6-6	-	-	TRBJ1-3	CASSYVSGNTIYF	TGTGCCAGCAGTTACGTATCCGGAAACACCATATATTTT
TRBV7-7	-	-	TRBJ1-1	CASSLGMNTEAFF	TGTGCCAGCAGCCTGGGGATGAACACTGAAGCTTTCTTT
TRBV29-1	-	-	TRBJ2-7	CSVVQSRGGYEQYF	TGCAGCGTTGTACAGTCCCGCGGAGGCTACGAGCAGTACTTC
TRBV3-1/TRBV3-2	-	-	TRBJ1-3	CASSQSASGNTIYF	TGTGCCAGCAGCCAATCCGCCTCTGGAAACACCATATATTTT
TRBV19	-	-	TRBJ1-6	CASSIAQYSYNSPLHF	TGTGCCAGTAGTATAGCCCAGTACTCCTATAATTCACCCCTCCACTTT
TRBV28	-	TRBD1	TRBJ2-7	CASSFQDRVGEQYF	TGTGCCAGCAGTTTTCAGGACAGGGTGGGGGAGCAGTACTTC
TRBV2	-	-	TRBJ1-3	CASSEAVANSGNTIYF	TGTGCCAGCAGTGAAGCCGTAGCCAACTCTGGAAACACCATATATTTT
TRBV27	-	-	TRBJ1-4	CASTLLYEKLFF	TGTGCCAGCACCCTCCTTTATGAAAAACTGTTTTTT
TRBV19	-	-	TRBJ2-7	CASSIGQGSSYEQYF	TGTGCCAGTAGTATAGGTCAGGGAAGCTCCTACGAGCAGTACTTC
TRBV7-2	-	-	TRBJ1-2	CASSVQVASDGYTF	TGTGCCAGCAGCGTCCAGGTAGCGAGTGATGGCTACACCTTC
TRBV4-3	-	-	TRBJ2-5	CASSQGPPGFPETQYF	TGCGCCAGCAGCCAAGGCCCTCCGGGGTTCCCGGAGACCCAGTACTTC
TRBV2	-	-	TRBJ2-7	CASSEGGRGYEQYF	TGTGCCAGCAGTGAAGGGGGGCGAGGGTACGAGCAGTACTTC
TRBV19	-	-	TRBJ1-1	CASSIVQRSTEAFF	TGTGCCAGTAGTATAGTCCAAAGGAGCACTGAAGCTTTCTTT
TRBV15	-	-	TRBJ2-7	CATSRLRVLYEQYF	TGTGCCACCAGCAGACTCAGAGTTTTGTACGAGCAGTACTTC
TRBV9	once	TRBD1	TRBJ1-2	CASSALSGGVNGYTF	TGTGCCAGCAGCGCTCTCTCAGGGGGCGTAAATGGCTACACCTTC
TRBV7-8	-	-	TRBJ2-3	CASSPGPSDTQYF	TGTGCCAGCAGCCCAGGCCCCTCAGATACGCAGTATTTT
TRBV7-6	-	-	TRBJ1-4	CASSVGTVANEKLFF	TGTGCCAGCAGCGTGGGGACTGTAGCTAATGAAAAACTGTTTTTT
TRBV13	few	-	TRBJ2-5	CASSLRRGVEGETQYF	TGTGCCAGCAGCTTAAGAAGGGGCGTGGAGGGAGAGACCCAGTACTTC
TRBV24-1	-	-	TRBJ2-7	CATRKGASYTYEQYF	TGTGCCACCAGGAAAGGGGCGTCGTACACCTACGAGCAGTACTTC
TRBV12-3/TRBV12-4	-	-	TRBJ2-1	CASSRLPGVEQFF	TGTGCCAGCAGCCGCCTTCCTGGGGTTGAGCAGTTCTTC
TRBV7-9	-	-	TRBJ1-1	CASSAAMNTEAFF	TGTGCCAGCTCGGCGGCAATGAACACTGAAGCTTTCTTT
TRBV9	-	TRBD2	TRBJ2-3	CASSVLAGGRTDTQYF	TGTGCCAGCAGCGTCCTAGCGGGGGGACGAACAGATACGCAGTATTTT
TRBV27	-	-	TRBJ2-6	CASRQNGLISGANVLTF	TGTGCCAGCAGGCAAAACGGGCTAATCTCTGGGGCCAACGTCCTGACTTTC
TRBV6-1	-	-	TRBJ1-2	CASSESGASYGYTF	TGTGCCAGCAGTGAATCCGGGGCGAGCTATGGCTACACCTTC
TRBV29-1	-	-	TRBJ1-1	CSGRNRMNTEAFF	TGCAGCGGACGAAACAGGATGAACACTGAAGCTTTCTTT
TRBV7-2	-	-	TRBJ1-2	CASSPDRSDYGYTF	TGTGCCAGCAGCCCGGACAGATCTGACTATGGCTACACCTTC
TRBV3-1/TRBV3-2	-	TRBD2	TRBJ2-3	CASSQGRVSGGALQYF	TGTGCCAGCAGCCAAGGTAGGGTTAGCGGGGGAGCCCTGCAGTATTTT
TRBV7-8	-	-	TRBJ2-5	CASSIETQYF	TGTGCCAGCAGCATAGAGACCCAGTACTTC
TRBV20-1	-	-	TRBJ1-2	CSASGDSYGYTF	TGCAGTGCTAGTGGAGACAGCTATGGCTACACCTTC
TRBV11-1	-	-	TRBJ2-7	CASSSSGAATYEQYF	TGTGCCAGCAGTTCATCCGGAGCGGCCACCTACGAGCAGTACTTC
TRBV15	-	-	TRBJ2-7	CATSTPGAGEQYF	TGTGCCACCAGCACCCCAGGGGCCGGCGAGCAGTACTTC
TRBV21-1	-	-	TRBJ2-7	CASSRGLADGYEQYF	TGTGCCAGCAGCAGGGGACTAGCCGACGGCTACGAGCAGTACTTC
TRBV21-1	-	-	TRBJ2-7	CASSKRAGHYEQYF	TGTGCCAGCAGCAAACGGGCAGGCCACTACGAGCAGTACTTC
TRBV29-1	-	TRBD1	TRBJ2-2	CSVETGGSGTGELFF	TGCAGCGTTGAGACAGGGGGCAGCGGCACCGGGGAGCTGTTTTTT
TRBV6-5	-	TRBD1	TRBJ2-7	CASRQGYEQYF	TGTGCCAGCAGACAGGGGTACGAGCAGTACTTC
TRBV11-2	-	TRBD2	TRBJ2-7	CASSLSGLGGNEQYF	TGTGCCAGCAGCTTAAGCGGACTAGGCGGGAACGAGCAGTACTTC
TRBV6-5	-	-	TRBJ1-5	CASSSGLPYNQPQHF	TGTGCCAGCAGTTCCGGTTTGCCCTACAATCAGCCCCAGCATTTT
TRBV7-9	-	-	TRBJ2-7	CASGPTTYEQYF	TGTGCCAGCGGGCCGACAACCTACGAGCAGTACTTC
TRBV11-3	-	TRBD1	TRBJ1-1	CASSRGTGENTEAFF	TGTGCCAGCAGCCGTGGGACAGGGGAGAACACTGAAGCTTTCTTT
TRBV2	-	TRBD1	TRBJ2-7	CASSEAKTGGSEQYF	TGTGCCAGCAGTGAAGCGAAGACAGGGGGCAGCGAGCAGTACTTC
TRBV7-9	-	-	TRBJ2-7	CASSPAAALQYF	TGTGCCAGCAGCCCGGCGGCGGCCCTGCAGTACTTC
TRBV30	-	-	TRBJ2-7	CAWSDRIAYEQYF	TGTGCCTGGAGTGACAGGATAGCCTACGAGCAGTACTTC
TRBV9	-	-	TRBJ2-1	CASSVEGWSYNEQFF	TGTGCCAGCAGCGTAGAGGGCTGGTCCTACAATGAGCAGTTCTTC
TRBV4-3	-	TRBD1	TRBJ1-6	CASSRMGQINSPLHF	TGCGCCAGCAGCCGAATGGGACAGATAAATTCACCCCTCCACTTT
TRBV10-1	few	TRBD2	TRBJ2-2	CASSELSGSTGELFF	TGCGCCAGCAGTGAGCTTAGCGGGAGCACCGGGGAGCTGTTTTTT
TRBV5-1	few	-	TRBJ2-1	CASSSGTGPLNEQFF	TGCGCCAGCAGCTCCGGGACGGGGCCCCTCAATGAGCAGTTCTTC
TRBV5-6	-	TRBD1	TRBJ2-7	CASSSTGTGGYEQYF	TGTGCCAGCAGCTCCACCGGGACAGGGGGCTACGAGCAGTACTTC
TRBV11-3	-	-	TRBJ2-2	CASSRRELPGELFF	TGTGCCAGCAGCCGGAGGGAGCTCCCCGGGGAGCTGTTTTTT